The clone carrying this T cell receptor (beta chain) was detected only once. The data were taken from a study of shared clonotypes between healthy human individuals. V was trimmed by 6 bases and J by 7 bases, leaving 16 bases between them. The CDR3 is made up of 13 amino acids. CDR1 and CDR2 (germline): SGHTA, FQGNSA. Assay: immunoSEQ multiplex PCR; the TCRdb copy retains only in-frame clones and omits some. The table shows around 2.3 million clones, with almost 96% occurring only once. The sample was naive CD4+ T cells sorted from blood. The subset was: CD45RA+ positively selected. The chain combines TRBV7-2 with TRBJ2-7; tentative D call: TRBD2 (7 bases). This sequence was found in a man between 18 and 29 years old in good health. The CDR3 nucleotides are TGTGCCAGCAGGCGAGGGGGAGGGTTGGAGCAGTACTTC. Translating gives CASRRGGGLEQYF.